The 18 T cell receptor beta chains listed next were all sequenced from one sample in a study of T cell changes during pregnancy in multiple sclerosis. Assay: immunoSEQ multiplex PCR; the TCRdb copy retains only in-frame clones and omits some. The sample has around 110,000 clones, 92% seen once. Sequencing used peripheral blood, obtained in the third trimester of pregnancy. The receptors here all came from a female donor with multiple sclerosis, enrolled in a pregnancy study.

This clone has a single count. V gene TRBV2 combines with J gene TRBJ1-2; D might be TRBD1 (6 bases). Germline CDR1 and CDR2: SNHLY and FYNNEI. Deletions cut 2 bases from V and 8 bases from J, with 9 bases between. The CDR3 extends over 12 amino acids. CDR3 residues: CASSEQGFGYTF. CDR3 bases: TGTGCCAGCAGTGAACAGGGGTTCGGCTACACCTTC.

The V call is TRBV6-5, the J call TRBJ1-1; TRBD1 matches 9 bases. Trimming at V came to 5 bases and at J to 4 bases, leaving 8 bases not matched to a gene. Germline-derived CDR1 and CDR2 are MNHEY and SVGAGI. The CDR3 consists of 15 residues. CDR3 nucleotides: TGTGCCAGCAGTCGCGGGACAGGGCGAGTCACTGAAGCTTTCTTT. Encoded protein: CASSRGTGRVTEAFF.

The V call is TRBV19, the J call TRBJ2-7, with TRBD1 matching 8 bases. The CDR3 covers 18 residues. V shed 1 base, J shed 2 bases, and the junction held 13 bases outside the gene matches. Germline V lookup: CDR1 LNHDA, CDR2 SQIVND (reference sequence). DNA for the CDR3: TGTGCCAGTAGTATAGCCCCCCCGGGTTCGGGACAGGCCTACGAGCAGTACTTC. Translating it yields CASSIAPPGSGQAYEQYF.

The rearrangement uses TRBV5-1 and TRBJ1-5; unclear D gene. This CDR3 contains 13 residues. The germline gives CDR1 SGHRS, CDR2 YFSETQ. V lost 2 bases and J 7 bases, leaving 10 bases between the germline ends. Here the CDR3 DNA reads TGCGCCAGCAGCTTAGCCGAGGGACAGCCCCAGCATTTT. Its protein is CASSLAEGQPQHF.

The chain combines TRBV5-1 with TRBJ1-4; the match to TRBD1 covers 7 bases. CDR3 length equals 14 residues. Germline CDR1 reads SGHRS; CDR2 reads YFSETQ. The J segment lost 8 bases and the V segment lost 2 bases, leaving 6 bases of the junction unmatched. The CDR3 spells CASSFSGQSEKLFF. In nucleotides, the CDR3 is TGCGCCAGCAGCTTTTCGGGACAGTCGGAAAAACTGTTTTTT.

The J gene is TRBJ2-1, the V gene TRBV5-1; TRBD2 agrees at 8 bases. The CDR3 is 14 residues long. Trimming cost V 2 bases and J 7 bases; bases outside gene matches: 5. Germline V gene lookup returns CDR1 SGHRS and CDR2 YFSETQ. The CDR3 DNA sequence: TGCGCCAGCAGCTTTGGCGGGGGGAGGAATGAGCAGTTCTTC. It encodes CASSFGGGRNEQFF.

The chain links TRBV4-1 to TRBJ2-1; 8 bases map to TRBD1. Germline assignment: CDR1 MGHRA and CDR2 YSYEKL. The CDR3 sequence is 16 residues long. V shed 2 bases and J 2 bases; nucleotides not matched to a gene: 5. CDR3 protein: CASSQQGAQAYNEQFF. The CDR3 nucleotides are TGCGCCAGCAGCCAACAGGGGGCGCAAGCCTACAATGAGCAGTTCTTC.

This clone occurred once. Here the CDR3 reads CASSEWSGDGEQYF. CDR3 bases: TGTGCCAGCAGTGAATGGTCAGGGGATGGCGAGCAGTACTTC. V and J are TRBV25-1 and TRBJ2-7; a weak D match, TRBD1 (6 bases). Trimming shortened V by 1 base and J by 6 bases, and 13 bases separated the two germline ends. Germline V gives CDR1 MGHDK, CDR2 SYGVNS. CDR3 length equals 14 residues.

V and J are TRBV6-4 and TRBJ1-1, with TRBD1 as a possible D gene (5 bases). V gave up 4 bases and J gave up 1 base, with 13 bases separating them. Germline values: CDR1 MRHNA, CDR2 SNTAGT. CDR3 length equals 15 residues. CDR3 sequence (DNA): TGTGCCAGCAGTGTTCCGGGACTACCGAACACTGAAGCTTTCTTT. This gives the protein CASSVPGLPNTEAFF.

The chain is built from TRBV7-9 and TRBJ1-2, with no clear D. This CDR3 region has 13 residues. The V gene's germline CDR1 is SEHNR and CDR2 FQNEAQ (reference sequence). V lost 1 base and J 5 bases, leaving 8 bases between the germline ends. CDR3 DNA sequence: TGTGCCAGCAGCTTAGTCGGAGGGTATGGCTACACCTTC. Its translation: CASSLVGGYGYTF.

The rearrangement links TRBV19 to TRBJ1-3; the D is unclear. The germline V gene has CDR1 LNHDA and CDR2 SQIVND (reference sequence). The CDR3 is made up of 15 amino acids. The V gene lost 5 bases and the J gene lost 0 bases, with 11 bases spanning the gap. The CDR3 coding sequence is TGTGCCAGTAGTTCGTACTCCGACTCTGGAAACACCATATATTTT. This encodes CASSSYSDSGNTIYF.

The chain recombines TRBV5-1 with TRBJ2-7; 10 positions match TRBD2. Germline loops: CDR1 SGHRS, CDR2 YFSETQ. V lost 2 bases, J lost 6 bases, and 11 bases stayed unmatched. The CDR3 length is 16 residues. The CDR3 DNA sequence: TGCGCCAGCAGCTTAGCGGCTAGCGGGAGTCTCGCCGAGCAGTACTTC. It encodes CASSLAASGSLAEQYF.

CDR3 sequence reads: CASSLGLADLYEQYF. DNA of the CDR3: TGTGCCAGCAGCTTGGGACTAGCGGACTTATACGAGCAGTACTTC. V gene TRBV5-6 combines with J gene TRBJ2-7, with TRBD2 matching 9 bases. This CDR3 contains 15 residues. The junction had 5 bases not matched to a gene; V was cut back by 0 bases and J by 4 bases. Germline values: CDR1 SGHDT, CDR2 YYEEEE.

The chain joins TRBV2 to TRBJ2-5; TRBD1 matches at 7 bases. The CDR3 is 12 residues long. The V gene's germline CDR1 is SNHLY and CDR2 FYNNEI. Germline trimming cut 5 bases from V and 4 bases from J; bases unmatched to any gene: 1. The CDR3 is CASSRGLETQYF. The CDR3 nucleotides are TGTGCCAGCAGTAGGGGGCTAGAGACCCAGTACTTC.

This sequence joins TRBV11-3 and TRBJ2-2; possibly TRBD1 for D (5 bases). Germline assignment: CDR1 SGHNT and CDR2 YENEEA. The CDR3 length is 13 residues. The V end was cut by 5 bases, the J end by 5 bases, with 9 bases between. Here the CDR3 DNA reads TGTGCCAGCAGCAGACAGAGGACCGGGGAGCTGTTTTTT. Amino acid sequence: CASSRQRTGELFF.

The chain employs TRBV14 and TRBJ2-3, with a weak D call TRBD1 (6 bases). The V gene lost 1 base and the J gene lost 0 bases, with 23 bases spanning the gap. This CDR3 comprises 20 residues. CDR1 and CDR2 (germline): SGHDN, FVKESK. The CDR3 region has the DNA TGTGCCAGCAGCCAAGGTACGAGGCTGGCGAACAGGGAGAGCACAGATACGCAGTATTTT. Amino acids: CASSQGTRLANRESTDTQYF.

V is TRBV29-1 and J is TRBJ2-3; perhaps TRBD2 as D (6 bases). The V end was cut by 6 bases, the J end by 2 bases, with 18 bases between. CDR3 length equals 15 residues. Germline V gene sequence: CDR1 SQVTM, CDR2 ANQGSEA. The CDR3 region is CSVKHLADLTDTQYF. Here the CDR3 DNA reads TGCAGCGTAAAACACTTAGCGGACCTCACAGATACGCAGTATTTT.

CDR3 DNA: TGTGCCAGCAGCTTAGATTCGGACAGGGTCTATGGCTACACCTTC. Translated: CASSLDSDRVYGYTF. The J gene is TRBJ1-2, the V gene TRBV11-1, with 8 bases matching TRBD1. CDR1 SGHAT and CDR2 FQDESV come from the germline V gene (reference sequence). J gave up 4 bases and V 1 base, and 5 bases lay outside the gene matches. CDR3 length equals 15 residues. Full variable domain (remainder filled in from reference TRBV11-1 and TRBJ1-2): EAEVAQSPRYKITEKSQAVAFWCDPISGHATLYWYRQILGQGPELLVQFQDESVVDDSQLPKDRFSAERLKGVDSTLKIQPAELGDSAMYLCASSLDSDRVYGYTFGSGTRLTVV.